One sample yielded the 25 T cell receptor beta chains listed below, sequenced in a study of shared clonotypes between healthy human individuals. Profiled with immunoSEQ multiplex PCR; TCRdb holds only in-frame clones, not every one. The sample gives 2 million or so clones, 85% to 95% of which show up once; 0.9% to 1.3% is in the top ten. Naive CD8 cells comprised CD45RO-negative, CCR7-positively selected cells, excluding terminally differentiated effector memory CD45RA+ cells. Sequencing was performed on naive CD8+ T cells sorted from blood. The receptors originated from a man younger than 35 in good health.

The V call is TRBV29-1, the J call TRBJ2-7, with a tentative D call TRBD1 (6 bases). Deletions cut 6 bases from V and 3 bases from J, with 15 bases between. The CDR3 extends over 13 amino acids. Germline CDR1 reads SQVTM; CDR2 reads ANQGSEA. For the CDR3, the DNA is TGCAGCGTGACTACAGGGTTCCGCTACGAGCAGTACTTC. As protein: CSVTTGFRYEQYF.

This chain links TRBV15 with TRBJ2-5; 7 nucleotides line up with TRBD1. The CDR3 is made up of 15 amino acids. Per the germline V gene, CDR1 is LNHNV and CDR2 is YYDKDF (reference sequence). Trimming took 5 bases from V and 4 from J; bases not matched to a gene: 10. CDR3 amino acids: CATSAHRQGSETQYF. The CDR3 nucleotides are TGTGCCACCAGCGCACACCGACAGGGATCAGAGACCCAGTACTTC.

This clone has a single count. The chain combines TRBV5-4 with TRBJ2-3; D not resolved. Germline V lookup: CDR1 SGHNT, CDR2 YYREEE (reference sequence). With 4 bases removed from V and 5 bases from J, the gap between germline ends came to 8 bases. This CDR3 spans 12 amino acids. Here the CDR3 reads CASSQDVDTQYF. The CDR3 DNA is TGTGCCAGCAGCCAGGACGTAGATACGCAGTATTTT. Full variable domain (rest looked up from reference TRBV5-4 and TRBJ2-3): ETGVTQSPTHLIKTRGQQVTLRCSSQSGHNTVSWYQQALGQGPQFIFQYYREEENGRGNFPPRFSGLQFPNYSSELNVNALELDDSALYLCASSQDVDTQYFGPGTRLTVL.

This clone appeared once. The V gene is TRBV6-1, the J gene TRBJ1-6; D unclear. Between the trimmed V and J ends, which lost 7 bases and 18 bases, there was a span of 25 bases. CDR1 is MNHNS, CDR2 SASEGT, per germline. CDR3 size: 14 residues. As DNA, the CDR3 is TGTGCCAGCACCGAGGACCGATTCGTTCGTTGGCCCCACTTT. This translates into CASTEDRFVRWPHF.

This chain uses TRBV19 with TRBJ2-3; D perhaps matches TRBD2 (6 bases). Trimming stripped 11 bases from V and 3 bases from J, with 9 bases between. In germline, CDR1 is LNHDA, CDR2 SQIVND (reference sequence). This CDR3 contains 11 residues. The CDR3 region has the DNA TGTGCCTCGGGGAGGACAGATACGCAGTATTTT. Protein sequence: CASGRTDTQYF.

The CDR3 nucleotides are TGTGCCAGCAGCCAAGGGGACAGAGGCACAGATACGCAGTATTTT. Amino acid sequence: CASSQGDRGTDTQYF. J is TRBJ2-3 and V is TRBV13; 7 positions match TRBD1. Germline V CDR1 and CDR2: PRHDT, FYEKMQ (reference sequence). The CDR3 runs to 15 residues. V was pared by 5 bases and J by 1 base, with 6 bases of the junction left unmatched.

The V and J genes are TRBV30 and TRBJ2-7; D is uncertain. V was cut by 3 bases and J by 4 bases, with 10 bases left in between. The CDR3 totals 12 residues. The germline V gene encodes CDR1 GTSNPN and CDR2 SVGIG (reference sequence). The CDR3 is CAWSVDQYEQYF. As DNA, the CDR3 is TGTGCCTGGAGCGTCGACCAGTACGAGCAGTACTTC.

The chain joins TRBV6-1 to TRBJ2-7, with D hard to call. Germline lookup yields CDR1 MNHNS and CDR2 SASEGT. Trimming removed 4 bases at V and 0 bases at J, with 4 bases between. The CDR3 runs to 12 residues. CDR3 nucleotides: TGTGCCAGCAGTGGACACTCCTACGAGCAGTACTTC. Translating gives CASSGHSYEQYF.

This chain uses TRBV7-9 with TRBJ2-3; 7 nucleotides agree with TRBD2. Trimming removed 5 bases from V and 4 bases from J; junction bases left unmatched: 9. Germline V gives CDR1 SEHNR, CDR2 FQNEAQ (reference sequence). The CDR3 spans 15 residues. The CDR3 region has the DNA TGTGCCAGCAGCCCCTGGGACTACTCCTCAGATACGCAGTATTTT. Residues: CASSPWDYSSDTQYF.

About this clone: The sample carries other DNA sequences with the same CDR3. The V call is TRBV6-5, the J call TRBJ1-2, with TRBD1 as a possible D gene (5 bases). Per the germline V gene, CDR1 is MNHEY and CDR2 is SVGAGI. The CDR3 spans 14 residues. V was shortened by 2 bases and J by 7 bases, with 14 bases between the two germline ends. In DNA, the CDR3 is TGTGCCAGCAGTTACGGGCAGGGAGCTACTGGCTACACCTTC. This sequence encodes CASSYGQGATGYTF.

Remarks on this clone: Other DNA sequences within the sample encode an identical CDR3. V gene TRBV19 combines with J gene TRBJ2-2; D possibly corresponds to TRBD2 (6 bases). Germline assignment: CDR1 LNHDA and CDR2 SQIVND (reference sequence). CDR3 length: 13 amino acids. With 3 bases removed from V and 5 bases from J, the gap between germline ends came to 7 bases. The CDR3 nucleotides are TGTGCCAGTAGTATTGCGGGGACCGGGGAGCTGTTTTTT. It codes for CASSIAGTGELFF.

The CDR3 loop reads CASSLSLDRGLSETQYF. Here the CDR3 DNA reads TGCGCCAGCAGCTTGAGTCTCGACAGGGGCCTTTCGGAGACCCAGTACTTC. The rearrangement uses TRBV5-1 and TRBJ2-5, with 8 positions matching TRBD1. Losses at the gene ends were 1 base for V and 5 bases for J; bases not matched to a gene: 13. The V gene's germline CDR1 is SGHRS and CDR2 YFSETQ. This CDR3 is built from 17 residues.

This chain links TRBV4-1 with TRBJ2-7, with 14 bases that match TRBD2. The V and J ends lost 4 bases and 3 bases, in that order; junction bases with no gene match: 5. The CDR3 covers 16 residues. In germline, CDR1 is MGHRA, CDR2 YSYEKL. The CDR3 reads CASSPSGLAGDYEQYF. In nucleotides, the CDR3 is TGCGCCAGCAGCCCCTCGGGACTAGCGGGGGACTACGAGCAGTACTTC.

This rearrangement joins TRBV4-1 to TRBJ2-3; 8 nucleotides line up with TRBD2. The junction had 10 bases not matched to a gene; V was cut back by 3 bases and J by 2 bases. The CDR3 covers 17 residues. Germline V gene sequence: CDR1 MGHRA, CDR2 YSYEKL. CDR3 sequence reads: CASSQVAVAGFTDTQYF. The CDR3 DNA follows: TGCGCCAGCAGCCAGGTGGCGGTAGCGGGGTTCACAGATACGCAGTATTTT.

The chain recombines TRBV7-9 with TRBJ2-3, with 13 nucleotides matching TRBD2. There are 16 residues in the CDR3. Trimming removed 3 bases from V and 3 bases from J; junction bases left unmatched: 3. Germline V lookup: CDR1 SEHNR, CDR2 FQNEAQ (reference sequence). The CDR3 loop reads CASSFPGLAGTDTQYF. CDR3 coding DNA: TGTGCCAGCAGCTTCCCGGGACTAGCGGGAACAGATACGCAGTATTTT.

The chain couples TRBV9 to TRBJ1-4; TRBD1 might be the D (6 bases). The CDR3 is 13 amino acids. Germline-derived CDR1 and CDR2 are SGDLS and YYNGEE. Trimming removed 0 bases at V and 8 bases at J, with 8 bases between. CDR3 DNA: TGTGCCAGCAGCGTAGGAGGGGGAGAAAAACTGTTTTTT. The encoded protein is CASSVGGGEKLFF.

The chain joins TRBV6-6 to TRBJ2-7; D is ambiguous. V was pared by 5 bases and J by 6 bases, with 14 bases between. This CDR3 comprises 13 residues. Germline assignment: CDR1 MNHNY and CDR2 SVGAGI (reference sequence). CDR3 in amino acids: CASSLGPPPEQYF. The CDR3 DNA follows: TGTGCCAGCAGTCTCGGACCACCCCCCGAGCAGTACTTC.

The J gene is TRBJ2-5, the V gene TRBV7-8; D is possibly TRBD1 (5 bases). The CDR3 runs 14 residues. V dropped 3 bases and J dropped 5 bases, with 13 bases sitting between them. The V gene's germline CDR1 is SGHVS and CDR2 FQNEAQ. CDR3 protein: CASSLDLPGETQYF. CDR3 sequence (DNA): TGTGCCAGCAGCTTGGACCTCCCAGGGGAGACCCAGTACTTC. The full variable domain, rest sourced from reference TRBV7-8 and TRBJ2-5, is GAGVSQSPRYKVAKRGQDVALRCDPISGHVSLFWYQQALGQGPEFLTYFQNEAQLDKSGLPSDRFFAERPEGSVSTLKIQRTQQEDSAVYLCASSLDLPGETQYFGPGTRLLVL.

The chain carries TRBV7-9 and TRBJ2-1, with D tentatively TRBD2 (6 bases). The CDR3 has 17 residues. Trimming left V 1 base short and J 3 bases short, with 16 bases between. Germline V gene sequence: CDR1 SEHNR, CDR2 FQNEAQ (reference sequence). The chain's CDR3 is CASSLGWMGGYYNEQFF. The CDR3 DNA sequence: TGTGCCAGCAGCTTAGGCTGGATGGGGGGTTACTACAATGAGCAGTTCTTC.

The chain employs TRBV10-3 and TRBJ2-7; possibly TRBD1 or TRBD2 for D (5 bases each). The V and J ends lost 7 bases and 2 bases respectively, with 9 bases between them. The CDR3 consists of 12 residues. Germline V lookup: CDR1 ENHRY, CDR2 SYGVKD. The CDR3: CAIMGPTYEQYF. CDR3 DNA sequence: TGTGCCATCATGGGACCGACCTACGAGCAGTACTTC.

This chain links TRBV7-2 with TRBJ2-7; D is perhaps TRBD2 (6 bases). CDR3 length equals 18 residues. V was pared by 4 bases and J by 0 bases, with 22 bases between. Germline assignment: CDR1 SGHTA and CDR2 FQGNSA. The CDR3: CASSYGVAGLGDSYEQYF. The CDR3, as DNA: TGTGCCAGCAGCTACGGTGTTGCGGGGTTAGGAGACTCCTACGAGCAGTACTTC.

Points on this clone: This CDR3 is also generated by other DNA sequences in the sample. This chain connects TRBV28 to TRBJ1-5; no clear D. This CDR3 has 14 amino acids. V was trimmed by 3 bases and J by 1 base, leaving 7 bases between them. CDR1 is MDHEN, CDR2 SYDVKM, per germline. CDR3 DNA sequence: TGTGCCAGCAGTTTGTTGGGGAGCAATCAGCCCCAGCATTTT. This sequence encodes CASSLLGSNQPQHF.

The chain recombines TRBV19 with TRBJ1-1, with D tentatively TRBD1 (5 bases). Germline CDR1 LNHDA, CDR2 SQIVND (reference sequence). This CDR3 contains 14 residues. Trimming shortened V by 2 bases and J by 2 bases, and 9 bases separated the two germline ends. CDR3 sequence reads: CASSIFDSNTEAFF. Written as DNA, the CDR3 is TGTGCCAGTAGTATATTTGACAGCAACACTGAAGCTTTCTTT.

The chain has TRBV7-8 and TRBJ2-7; possibly TRBD1 for D (6 bases). The germline V and J ends were trimmed by 1 base and 0 bases, with 10 bases remaining between them. The CDR3 contains 15 residues. Germline V CDR1 and CDR2: SGHVS, FQNEAQ. The CDR3 region has the DNA TGTGCCAGCAGCTTAGGCGACAGGATCTCCTACGAGCAGTACTTC. Translating gives CASSLGDRISYEQYF.

The V call is TRBV7-6, the J call TRBJ1-2, with D unclear. The V end lost 4 bases, the J end lost 5 bases, and 11 bases lay between the germline ends. The germline V gene encodes CDR1 SGHVS and CDR2 FNYEAQ. The CDR3 runs 13 residues. The CDR3 nucleotides are TGTGCCAGCAGCTCGGACTCAGATTATGGCTACACCTTC. It encodes CASSSDSDYGYTF.